Shown below are 5 T cell receptor beta chains from a single sample sequenced in a study of beta chain features in type 1 diabetes. cDNA synthesis used the whole RNA isolate, giving expressed TCRB sequences. The repertoire was sequenced with immunoSEQ multiplex PCR; TCRdb's copy has only in-frame clones and lacks some. Of about 59,000 clones in the sample, 59% were seen once. The specimen was Tregs from blood. The source is a woman under 30 in good health.

This clone was picked up a small number of times. The genes are TRBV5-1 and TRBJ1-1, with D maybe TRBD1 (5 bases). CDR1 is SGHRS and CDR2 is YFSETQ in the germline V gene. The CDR3 is made up of 13 amino acids. The V and J ends lost 0 bases and 11 bases respectively, with 14 bases between them. The CDR3 DNA reads TGCGCCAGCAGCTTGGGGGACTCCCCAAAGGCTTTCTTT. It encodes CASSLGDSPKAFF. Variable domain in full (rest from reference TRBV5-1 and TRBJ1-1): KAGVTQTPRYLIKTRGQQVTLSCSPISGHRSVSWYQQTPGQGLQFLFEYFSETQRNKGNFPGRFSGRQFSNSRSEMNVSTLELGDSALYLCASSLGDSPKAFFGQGTRLTVV.

This chain links TRBV7-2 with TRBJ2-5, with 7 positions matching TRBD2. V lost 0 bases and J lost 5; bases outside the gene matches: 12. The CDR3 contains 17 residues. CDR1 is SGHTA and CDR2 is FQGNSA in the germline V gene. The CDR3 sequence: CASSLATSARLGETQYF. The CDR3 nucleotides are TGTGCCAGCAGCTTAGCAACTAGCGCTCGCCTGGGGGAGACCCAGTACTTC.

This chain links TRBV19 with TRBJ1-2, with D possibly matching TRBD1 (6 bases). The CDR3 loop spans 13 amino acids. Germline V gene sequence: CDR1 LNHDA, CDR2 SQIVND (reference sequence). Between the trimmed V and J ends, which lost 6 bases and 4 bases, there was a span of 12 bases. CDR3 loop: CASRTGALYGYTF. For the CDR3, the DNA is TGTGCCAGTAGGACAGGAGCGCTCTATGGCTACACCTTC.

The rearrangement links TRBV4-2 to TRBJ2-5, with D tentatively TRBD1 (6 bases). The germline V gene has CDR1 LGHNA and CDR2 YNFKEQ. Trimming left V 0 bases short and J 5 bases short, with 10 bases between. CDR3 length equals 14 residues. The CDR3 protein is CASSQDQGPETQYF. DNA of the CDR3: TGTGCCAGCAGCCAAGACCAGGGGCCGGAGACCCAGTACTTC.

Written as DNA, the CDR3 is TGCGCCAGCAGCACTGGGACAGGGGGGGGCTACACCTTC. Translating gives CASSTGTGGGYTF. The rearrangement uses TRBV5-1 and TRBJ1-2; TRBD1 aligns across 11 bases. Looked up from germline, CDR1 is SGHRS and CDR2 is YFSETQ. V was pared by 4 bases and J by 8 bases, with 4 bases of the junction left unmatched. The CDR3 runs to 13 residues.